This entry lists 9 T cell receptor beta chains sequenced from one sample in a study of T-cell reconstitution after alpha-beta-depleted transplantation in children. During its preparation, the TCRbeta library received unique molecular identifiers. TCRdb ran MiXCR on the PCR reads and lists one entry per CDR3 protein. The table has about a million distinct CDR3 sequences, roughly 29% seen once. The starting material was PBMCs, mostly from graft donor cells, obtained 360 days after TCRalphabeta/CD19-depleted stem cell transplant. These receptors all come from a boy under two years old who had a stem cell transplant for SCID, so the T cells may come from the graft donor.

This clonotype was counted between two and nine times. The chain carries TRBV12-3 or TRBV12-4 and TRBJ2-2; TRBD2 is a possible D gene (6 bases). The CDR3 has 14 residues. Trimming pared 4 bases from V and 7 bases from J, leaving 13 bases between. CDR3 amino acids: CASSWASVGGELFF. In nucleotides, the CDR3 is TGTGCCAGCAGTTGGGCTAGCGTTGGCGGGGAGCTGTTTTTT.

This clonotype was observed a few times. This rearrangement joins TRBV10-3 to TRBJ2-5; maybe TRBD2 (6 bases). CDR3 length: 16 residues. V was cut by 5 bases and J by 3 bases, with 19 bases left in between. From germline, CDR1 is ENHRY and CDR2 SYGVKD. CDR3 in amino acids: CAISSGLGKGKETQYF. The CDR3 nucleotides are TGTGCCATCAGTTCGGGACTTGGGAAGGGGAAAGAGACCCAGTACTTC.

The chain combines TRBV18 with TRBJ1-2; D not resolved. CDR3 length: 13 amino acids. In germline, CDR1 is KGHSH, CDR2 LQKENI. The V gene lost 1 base and the J gene lost 3 bases, with 6 bases spanning the gap. The CDR3 reads CASSPQAYYGYTF. In nucleotides, the CDR3 is TGTGCCAGCTCACCACAGGCGTACTATGGCTACACCTTC.

The chain employs TRBV5-1 and TRBJ2-2; 7 bases line up with TRBD1. Germline assignment: CDR1 SGHRS and CDR2 YFSETQ. The junction had 5 bases not matched to a gene; V was cut back by 5 bases and J by 4 bases. This CDR3 comprises 14 residues. CDR3 nucleotides: TGCGCCAGCAGGGAACAGGGGACCACCGGGGAGCTGTTTTTT. Its translation is CASREQGTTGELFF.

This sequence joins TRBV4-1 and TRBJ2-7, with D possibly matching TRBD2 (6 bases). There are 14 residues in the CDR3. V lost 3 bases, J lost 3 bases, and 12 bases lay in between. Germline lookup yields CDR1 MGHRA and CDR2 YSYEKL. The CDR3 bases are TGCGCCAGCAGCCAGAATGGAGGGGTCTACGAGCAGTACTTC. This sequence encodes CASSQNGGVYEQYF.

The chain combines TRBV5-1 with TRBJ1-3; TRBD1 might be the D (5 bases). The germline V and J ends were trimmed by 6 bases and 0 bases, with 16 bases remaining between them. Germline V gene lookup returns CDR1 SGHRS and CDR2 YFSETQ. CDR3 length: 16 residues. In nucleotides, the CDR3 is TGCGCCAGCACCAAGTTCGGGACGGACTCTGGAAACACCATATATTTT. This translates into CASTKFGTDSGNTIYF.

The J gene is TRBJ2-5, the V gene TRBV20-1; D gene ambiguous. The CDR3 runs to 10 residues. V was cut by 4 bases and J by 10 bases, with 10 bases left in between. Looked up from germline, CDR1 is DFQATT and CDR2 is SNEGSKA (reference sequence). The CDR3: CSANHLGQYF. The CDR3 DNA sequence: TGCAGTGCTAACCACCTTGGCCAGTACTTC.

This clonotype has more than one count but fewer than ten. The chain couples TRBV7-2 to TRBJ2-7; perhaps TRBD2 as D (6 bases). CDR1 and CDR2 from the germline V gene are SGHTA and FQGNSA. The CDR3 runs to 15 residues. Trimming removed 1 base from V and 2 bases from J, with 12 bases in between. The CDR3 DNA follows: TGTGCCAGCAGCTTAGGTTCGGGGGTTCCCTACGAGCAGTACTTC. Its translation is CASSLGSGVPYEQYF.

This clonotype has a handful of counts. The V gene is TRBV3-1, the J gene TRBJ1-3; no clear D gene. This CDR3 spans 15 amino acids. Germline CDR1 and CDR2: LGHDT and YNNKEL (reference sequence). V was trimmed by 5 bases and J by 3 bases, leaving 14 bases between them. Here the CDR3 reads CASSVRKINGNTIYF. CDR3 nucleotides: TGTGCCAGCAGCGTCCGGAAAATCAATGGAAACACCATATATTTT.